Each of the 30 T cell receptor beta chains below was sequenced from the same sample in a study of vaccination effects on CD4 cells after COVID-19. Expansion with viral peptide pools was applied to antigen-specific CD4+ T cells by the ViraFEST assay prior to sequencing. Scientists isolated CD4+ T cells after an approximately ten-day culture period ended. The infection with SARS-CoV-2 (confirmed by PCR) occurred in this person between March and December 2020. Produced via immunoSEQ multiplex PCR; TCRdb's table is partial and in-frame only. The data contain tens of thousands of clones, around 69% of them singletons. These receptors have no identified antigens. The sequenced sample was CD4+ T cells from PBMCs cultured with HCoV-NL63 spike peptides, obtained before COVID-19 vaccination. The receptors originated from a human donor who had a prior SARS-CoV-2 infection.

The rearrangement links TRBV19 to TRBJ1-2; D remains ambiguous. The V gene lost 2 bases and the J gene lost 2 bases, with 6 bases spanning the gap. The germline V gene encodes CDR1 LNHDA and CDR2 SQIVND (reference sequence). The CDR3 extends over 13 amino acids. This CDR3 is CASSIRVNYGYTF. The DNA of the CDR3 is TGTGCCAGTAGTATACGTGTAAACTATGGCTACACCTTC. Based on the CDR3 plus reference TRBV19 and TRBJ1-2, the full variable domain is DGGITQSPKYLFRKEGQNVTLSCEQNLNHDAMYWYRQDPGQGLRLIYYSQIVNDFQKGDIAEGYSVSREKKESFPLTVTSAQKNPTAFYLCASSIRVNYGYTFGSGTRLTVV.

The J gene is TRBJ2-2, the V gene TRBV27; the match to TRBD1 covers 10 bases. Germline V gives CDR1 MNHEY, CDR2 SMNVEV (reference sequence). Germline trimming cut 4 bases from V and 7 bases from J; bases unmatched to any gene: 3. This CDR3 contains 14 residues. CDR3 nucleotides: TGTGCCAGCAGTTGGGACAGGGGTGTCGGGGAGCTGTTTTTT. Encoded protein: CASSWDRGVGELFF.

The chain recombines TRBV7-8 with TRBJ2-5; D could derive from TRBD1 or TRBD2 (5 bases each). Deletions cut 4 bases from V and 5 bases from J, with 14 bases between. The germline gives CDR1 SGHVS, CDR2 FQNEAQ. This CDR3 spans 14 amino acids. The CDR3 nucleotides read TGTGCCAGCAGCTCCCTTCGGGGCGCCGAGACCCAGTACTTC. Translation gives CASSSLRGAETQYF. Looking up the rest from reference TRBV7-8 and TRBJ2-5 gives the full variable domain: GAGVSQSPRYKVAKRGQDVALRCDPISGHVSLFWYQQALGQGPEFLTYFQNEAQLDKSGLPSDRFFAERPEGSVSTLKIQRTQQEDSAVYLCASSSLRGAETQYFGPGTRLLVL.

The chain combines TRBV7-2 with TRBJ2-1; D perhaps matches TRBD2 (5 bases). The germline V and J ends were trimmed by 1 base and 6 bases, with 13 bases remaining between them. The length of the CDR3 is 15 residues. The germline V gene encodes CDR1 SGHTA and CDR2 FQGNSA. The CDR3 sequence is CASSLGTSRINEQFF. CDR3 in DNA: TGTGCCAGCAGCTTAGGTACTAGTCGTATCAATGAGCAGTTCTTC.

The rearrangement links TRBV4-2 to TRBJ2-2; 7 nucleotides match TRBD1. The CDR3 loop spans 16 amino acids. Trimming at V came to 4 bases and at J to 1 base, leaving 6 bases not matched to a gene. The V gene's germline CDR1 is LGHNA and CDR2 YNFKEQ. CDR3 nucleotides: TGTGCCAGCAGCCTACAGGGGTACTGGAACACCGGGGAGCTGTTTTTT. Translating gives CASSLQGYWNTGELFF.

V is TRBV30 and J is TRBJ2-1; the match to TRBD2 covers 12 bases. CDR1 and CDR2 (germline): GTSNPN, SVGIG (reference sequence). CDR3 length: 14 residues. J was trimmed by 6 bases and V by 4 bases; bases with no gene match: 4. The CDR3, as DNA: TGTGCCTGGAACCCACTAGCGGGAGGCAATGAGCAGTTCTTC. This gives the protein CAWNPLAGGNEQFF.

This clone has only one observation. The rearrangement joins TRBV27 to TRBJ2-3; 10 positions agree with TRBD2. This CDR3 spans 14 amino acids. The junction had 3 bases not matched to a gene; V was cut back by 4 bases and J by 5 bases. CDR1 MNHEY and CDR2 SMNVEV come from the germline V gene (reference sequence). In DNA form, the CDR3 reads TGTGCCAGCAGTTGGCTAGCGGGAGAAGATACGCAGTATTTT. It yields the protein CASSWLAGEDTQYF.

This chain uses TRBV27 with TRBJ1-4, with D possibly matching TRBD1 (5 bases). Germline V gene data show CDR1 as MNHEY and CDR2 as SMNVEV (reference sequence). With 2 bases removed from V and 6 bases from J, the gap between germline ends came to 10 bases. The CDR3 loop spans 14 amino acids. In DNA, the CDR3 is TGTGCCAGCAGTTTAGCAGGGTTGGATGAAAAACTGTTTTTT. It specifies CASSLAGLDEKLFF.

J is TRBJ2-1 and V is TRBV4-1, with TRBD2 identical over 10 bases. The CDR3 is 16 amino acids. Per the germline V gene, CDR1 is MGHRA and CDR2 is YSYEKL. Trimming at V came to 1 base and at J to 6 bases, leaving 6 bases not matched to a gene. The CDR3 region is CASSQGIAGGSNEQFF. The CDR3 DNA reads TGCGCCAGCAGCCAAGGGATAGCGGGGGGCTCCAATGAGCAGTTCTTC.

By share, this clone counts as large. The chain recombines TRBV19 with TRBJ2-6; D gene uncertain. Germline assignment: CDR1 LNHDA and CDR2 SQIVND (reference sequence). The CDR3 spans 17 residues. V was trimmed by 5 bases and J by 0 bases, leaving 14 bases between them. The CDR3 DNA reads TGTGCCAGTAGTCGCAGGCCCTCGGCCTCTGGGGCCAACGTCCTGACTTTC. Translated: CASSRRPSASGANVLTF.

The rearrangement links TRBV12-3 or TRBV12-4 to TRBJ2-7, with D maybe TRBD1 (6 bases). This CDR3 is built from 11 residues. V was clipped by 8 bases and J by 5 bases, with 10 bases between them. In DNA, the CDR3 is TGTGCCAGCTCCTACAGGGACGAGCAGTACTTC. This translates into CASSYRDEQYF.

This clone appeared once. J is TRBJ1-5 and V is TRBV5-1, with 10 bases that match TRBD1. The germline gives CDR1 SGHRS, CDR2 YFSETQ. Trimming at V came to 4 bases and at J to 6 bases, leaving 4 bases not matched to a gene. The CDR3 is 14 amino acids. The CDR3 loop reads CASSPGTGAQPQHF. CDR3 nucleotide sequence: TGCGCCAGCAGCCCGGGGACAGGGGCTCAGCCCCAGCATTTT.

The genes are TRBV7-2 and TRBJ2-5; no definite D call. V shed 1 base and J shed 5 bases, with 5 bases lying between them. The CDR3 length is 12 residues. The germline gives CDR1 SGHTA, CDR2 FQGNSA. CDR3 nucleotide sequence: TGTGCCAGCAGCTTAGTCACTGAGACCCAGTACTTC. Its translation is CASSLVTETQYF. The full variable domain, completed using reference TRBV7-2 and TRBJ2-5, is GAGVSQSPSNKVTEKGKDVELRCDPISGHTALYWYRQSLGQGLEFLIYFQGNSAPDKSGLPSDRFSAERTGGSVSTLTIQRTQQEDSAVYLCASSLVTETQYFGPGTRLLVL.

The chain employs TRBV5-5 and TRBJ2-7; TRBD1 matches 7 bases. The CDR3 length is 15 residues. The germline CDR1 and CDR2 sequences are SGHKS and YYEKEE (reference sequence). The junction had 10 bases not matched to a gene; V was cut back by 4 bases and J by 3 bases. The CDR3 DNA follows: TGTGCCAGCAGCCGGACAGGACAGACGCACTACGAGCAGTACTTC. Its translation is CASSRTGQTHYEQYF.

This chain joins TRBV5-1 and TRBJ2-2; TRBD1 aligns across 7 bases. Losses at the gene ends were 5 bases for V and 5 bases for J; bases not matched to a gene: 6. This CDR3 has 14 amino acids. CDR1 is SGHRS and CDR2 is YFSETQ in the germline V gene. In DNA form, the CDR3 reads TGCGCCAGCAGTGAGGGGGCCAGTACCGGGGAGCTGTTTTTT. This gives the protein CASSEGASTGELFF.

About this clone itself: Other DNA variants within this sample encode the same CDR3. V usage is TRBV6-5 and J usage is TRBJ1-2; 9 nucleotides agree with TRBD1. The CDR3 is made up of 13 amino acids. The V gene end was trimmed by 2 bases and the J gene end by 8 bases; junction bases not matched to a gene: 3. The V gene's germline CDR1 is MNHEY and CDR2 SVGAGI. The CDR3 sequence is CASSYGTGLGYTF. The CDR3 nucleotides are TGTGCCAGCAGTTACGGGACAGGGTTAGGCTACACCTTC.

The table lists this clone with a few counts. The chain links TRBV2 to TRBJ1-6; D is possibly TRBD1 (6 bases). Trimming removed 8 bases at V and 9 bases at J, with 20 bases between. This CDR3 comprises 15 residues. CDR1 is SNHLY and CDR2 is FYNNEI in the germline V gene. CDR3 sequence reads: CASGDIRQVSSPLHF. The CDR3 DNA reads TGTGCCAGCGGGGATATTCGACAGGTTTCTTCACCCCTCCACTTT. Full variable domain (remainder filled in from reference TRBV2 and TRBJ1-6): EPEVTQTPSHQVTQMGQEVILRCVPISNHLYFYWYRQILGQKVEFLVSFYNNEISEKSEIFDDQFSVERPDGSNFTLKIRSTKLEDSAMYFCASGDIRQVSSPLHFGNGTRLTVT.

This clone was seen only once. V is TRBV14 and J is TRBJ2-1; 7 nucleotides agree with TRBD2. The junction had 1 base not matched to a gene; V was cut back by 2 bases and J by 6 bases. Germline CDR1 is SGHDN and CDR2 is FVKESK. The CDR3 covers 13 residues. CDR3 nucleotide sequence: TGTGCCAGCAGCCAAAGCGGGATCAATGAGCAGTTCTTC. Translating it yields CASSQSGINEQFF. Drawing the rest from reference TRBV14 and TRBJ2-1, the complete variable domain is EAGVTQFPSHSVIEKGQTVTLRCDPISGHDNLYWYRRVMGKEIKFLLHFVKESKQDESGMPNNRFLAERTGGTYSTLKVQPAELEDSGVYFCASSQSGINEQFFGPGTRLTVL.

The chain joins TRBV15 to TRBJ2-2; 9 nucleotides line up with TRBD1. The CDR3 contains 17 residues. Unmatched junction bases numbered 6, after V lost 3 bases and J lost 1 base. Germline V gives CDR1 LNHNV, CDR2 YYDKDF (reference sequence). In DNA, the CDR3 is TGTGCCACCAGCAGGGAACTGGGACAGGGGAACACCGGGGAGCTGTTTTTT. Amino acid sequence: CATSRELGQGNTGELFF.

This clone was observed a handful of times. The V call is TRBV30, the J call TRBJ1-1, with D unclear. Trimming cost V 5 bases and J 7 bases, with 11 bases left between them. This CDR3 spans 11 amino acids. Germline loops: CDR1 GTSNPN, CDR2 SVGIG (reference sequence). The CDR3 region has the DNA TGTGCCTGGCGCGGGAGAGATGAAGCTTTCTTT. The encoded protein is CAWRGRDEAFF.

The chain employs TRBV3-1 (or the pseudogene TRBV3-2) and TRBJ2-3; D possibly corresponds to TRBD1 (6 bases). Trimming took off 6 bases at V and 4 bases at J, with 17 bases between the two ends. The CDR3 is 15 amino acids. Germline CDR1 and CDR2: LGHDT and YNNKEL (reference sequence). Here the CDR3 DNA reads TGTGCCAGCAGTCCTCGACAGGATCGAGCAGATACGCAGTATTTT. Translation gives CASSPRQDRADTQYF.

This clone was picked up a small number of times. The chain combines TRBV7-9 with TRBJ1-1; D uncertain. The CDR3 runs 11 residues. Trimming stripped 2 bases from V and 12 bases from J, with 10 bases between. Germline CDR1 reads SEHNR; CDR2 reads FQNEAQ (reference sequence). The CDR3 loop reads CASSLLFSPFF. CDR3 bases: TGTGCCAGCAGCTTACTGTTTTCACCTTTCTTT.

Only one count was recorded for this clone. V usage is TRBV19 and J usage is TRBJ2-5, with 7 bases that match TRBD2. J gave up 2 bases and V 3 bases, and 3 bases lay outside the gene matches. The CDR3 spans 14 residues. The germline gives CDR1 LNHDA, CDR2 SQIVND (reference sequence). This CDR3 reads CASSMGGWQETQYF. In DNA form, the CDR3 reads TGTGCCAGTAGTATGGGGGGGTGGCAAGAGACCCAGTACTTC.

This clone was recorded once. The rearrangement uses TRBV12-5 and TRBJ2-1, with TRBD2 matching 9 bases. The CDR3 covers 17 residues. Germline CDR1 LGHNT, CDR2 FRNRAP. The trim removed 4 bases at V and 4 bases at J, leaving 11 bases unmatched. The DNA of the CDR3 is TGTGCTAGTGGTTCCCGCCTAGCGGGGACTTCTTACAATGAGCAGTTCTTC. Translation: CASGSRLAGTSYNEQFF.

The V call is TRBV9, the J call TRBJ2-3; weak D call: TRBD1 (7 bases). CDR1 SGDLS and CDR2 YYNGEE come from the germline V gene. The length of the CDR3 is 17 residues. V dropped 0 bases and J dropped 2 bases, with 16 bases sitting between them. This chain's CDR3 is CASSVGRRDRLTDTQYF. The CDR3, as DNA: TGTGCCAGCAGCGTAGGCAGGAGGGACAGACTCACAGATACGCAGTATTTT.

J is TRBJ2-7 and V is TRBV7-9; 13 bases fit TRBD2. Germline V gene data show CDR1 as SEHNR and CDR2 as FQNEAQ (reference sequence). The CDR3 covers 15 residues. V shed 2 bases and J 4 bases; nucleotides not matched to a gene: 2. The CDR3 bases are TGTGCCAGCAGCTTAACTAGCGGGGGGGATTACGAGCAGTACTTC. Translating gives CASSLTSGGDYEQYF.

This clone is a singleton in its sample. The chain employs TRBV20-1 and TRBJ1-4; D not certain. Trimming left V 6 bases short and J 8 bases short, with 10 bases between. CDR1 and CDR2 from the germline V gene are DFQATT and SNEGSKA (reference sequence). The CDR3 is 11 amino acids. Here the CDR3 reads CSAFRREKLFF. Written as DNA, the CDR3 is TGCAGTGCCTTCCGACGGGAAAAACTGTTTTTT.

This sequence joins TRBV2 and TRBJ1-2; D perhaps matches TRBD1 (6 bases). V lost 8 bases and J lost 8, with 18 bases in between. Germline CDR1 reads SNHLY; CDR2 reads FYNNEI. The CDR3 covers 13 residues. The CDR3 DNA sequence: TGTGCCAGCCGCTCGGGGGCGGTCGCGGGCTACACCTTC. This gives the protein CASRSGAVAGYTF. Combining the CDR3 with reference TRBV2 and TRBJ1-2 gives the whole variable domain EPEVTQTPSHQVTQMGQEVILRCVPISNHLYFYWYRQILGQKVEFLVSFYNNEISEKSEIFDDQFSVERPDGSNFTLKIRSTKLEDSAMYFCASRSGAVAGYTFGSGTRLTVV.

This chain connects TRBV6-5 to TRBJ2-2, with D unresolved. CDR3 size: 13 residues. Germline V gene data show CDR1 as MNHEY and CDR2 as SVGAGI. Trimming pared 8 bases from V and 2 bases from J, leaving 9 bases between. The CDR3 spells CASGNINTGELFF. For the CDR3, the DNA is TGTGCCAGCGGAAACATTAACACCGGGGAGCTGTTTTTT.

This chain connects TRBV5-1 to TRBJ1-1, with D unresolved. The CDR3 sequence is 13 residues long. Germline CDR1 is SGHRS and CDR2 is YFSETQ. V was pared by 1 base and J by 1 base, with 5 bases between. The CDR3 DNA reads as TGCGCCAGCAGCTTGATTCCGAACACTGAAGCTTTCTTT. Translation gives CASSLIPNTEAFF. Drawing the rest from reference TRBV5-1 and TRBJ1-1, the complete variable domain is KAGVTQTPRYLIKTRGQQVTLSCSPISGHRSVSWYQQTPGQGLQFLFEYFSETQRNKGNFPGRFSGRQFSNSRSEMNVSTLELGDSALYLCASSLIPNTEAFFGQGTRLTVV.